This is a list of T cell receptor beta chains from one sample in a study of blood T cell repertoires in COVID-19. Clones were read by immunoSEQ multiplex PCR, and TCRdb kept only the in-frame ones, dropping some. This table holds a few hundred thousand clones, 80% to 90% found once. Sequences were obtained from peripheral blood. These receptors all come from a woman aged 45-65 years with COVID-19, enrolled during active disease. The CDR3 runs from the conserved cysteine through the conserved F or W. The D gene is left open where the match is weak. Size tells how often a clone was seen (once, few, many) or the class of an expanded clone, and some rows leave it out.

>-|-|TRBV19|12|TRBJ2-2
CASSLLTGELFF
TGTGCCAGTAGTTTACTGACCGGGGAGCTGTTTTTT
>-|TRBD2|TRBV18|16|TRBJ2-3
CASSPLSAGVSGTQYF
TGTGCCAGCTCACCACTTTCAGCGGGAGTATCGGGTACGCAGTATTTT
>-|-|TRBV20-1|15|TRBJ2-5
CSASDSGAGPRTQYF
TGCAGTGCTAGTGACTCCGGTGCTGGGCCGAGGACCCAGTACTTC
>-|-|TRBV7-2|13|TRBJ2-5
CASGAVYQETQYF
TGTGCCAGCGGGGCCGTGTACCAAGAGACCCAGTACTTC
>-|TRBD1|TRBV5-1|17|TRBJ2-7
CASSSSTGGASFYEQYF
TGCGCCAGCAGCTCAAGTACAGGGGGCGCTTCGTTTTACGAGCAGTACTTC
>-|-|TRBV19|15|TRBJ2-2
CASTSLNGYPGELFF
TGTGCCAGTACCTCCCTCAACGGGTACCCCGGGGAGCTGTTTTTT
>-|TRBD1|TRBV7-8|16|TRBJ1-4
CASSNQGARVNEKLFF
TGTGCCAGCAGCAACCAGGGGGCGCGAGTTAATGAAAAACTGTTTTTT
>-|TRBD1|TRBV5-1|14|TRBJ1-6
CASSRTGGRSPLHF
TGCGCCAGCAGCAGAACAGGGGGCCGTTCACCCCTCCACTTT
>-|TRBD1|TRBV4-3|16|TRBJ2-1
CASSQEGTDSYNEQFF
TGCGCCAGCAGCCAAGAGGGGACAGACTCCTACAATGAGCAGTTCTTC
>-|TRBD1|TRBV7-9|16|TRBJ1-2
CASSYISGQRWDGYTF
TGTGCCAGCAGCTACATTTCGGGACAGCGCTGGGATGGCTACACCTTC
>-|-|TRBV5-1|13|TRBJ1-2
CASSLAQRYGYTF
TGCGCCAGCAGCTTGGCCCAGCGCTATGGCTACACCTTC
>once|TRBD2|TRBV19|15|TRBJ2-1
CASSIGGGTGGEQFF
TGTGCCAGTAGTATAGGGGGAGGCACGGGGGGTGAGCAGTTCTTC
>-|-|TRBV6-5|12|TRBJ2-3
CASRARTDTQYF
TGTGCCAGCAGGGCCCGCACAGATACGCAGTATTTT
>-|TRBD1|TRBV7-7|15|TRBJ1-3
CASSEGQGHGNTIYF
TGTGCCAGCAGCGAGGGACAGGGCCACGGGAACACCATATATTTT
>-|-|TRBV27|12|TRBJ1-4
CASSERNEKLFF
TGTGCCAGCAGTGAGAGAAATGAAAAACTGTTTTTT
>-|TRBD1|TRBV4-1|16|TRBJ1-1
CASSQVPDRGYTEAFF
TGCGCCAGCAGCCAAGTGCCGGACAGGGGATATACTGAAGCTTTCTTT
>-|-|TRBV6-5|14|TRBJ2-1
CASSYGAGRNEQFF
TGTGCCAGCAGTTACGGGGCAGGTAGGAATGAGCAGTTCTTC
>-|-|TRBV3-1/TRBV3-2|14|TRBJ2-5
CASSRRGIQETQYF
TGTGCCAGCAGCCGACGCGGCATTCAAGAGACCCAGTACTTC
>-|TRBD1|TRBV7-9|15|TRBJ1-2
CASSLLLTGNYGYTF
TGTGCCAGCAGCCTCCTTCTGACAGGGAACTATGGCTACACCTTC
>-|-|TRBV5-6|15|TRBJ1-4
CASSFTARGDEKLFF
TGTGCCAGCAGCTTTACAGCTCGGGGGGATGAAAAACTGTTTTTT
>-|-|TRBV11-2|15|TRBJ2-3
CASSFGGAGPDTQYF
TGTGCCAGCAGCTTTGGCGGGGCCGGCCCAGATACGCAGTATTTT
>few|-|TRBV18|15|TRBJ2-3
CASSPPDSFRDTQYF
TGTGCCAGCTCACCACCGGACAGTTTCAGGGATACGCAGTATTTT
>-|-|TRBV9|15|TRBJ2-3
CASSAGQINTDTQYF
TGTGCCAGCAGCGCCGGACAGATTAACACAGATACGCAGTATTTT
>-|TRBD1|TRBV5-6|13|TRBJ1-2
CASSLWTGGGYTF
TGTGCCAGCAGCTTGTGGACAGGGGGAGGCTACACCTTC
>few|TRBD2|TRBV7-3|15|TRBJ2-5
CASSLVASGPETQYF
TGTGCCAGCAGCTTAGTGGCTAGCGGTCCGGAGACCCAGTACTTC
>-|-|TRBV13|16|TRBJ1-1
CASSLGQINMNTEAFF
TGTGCCAGCAGCTTAGGGCAGATTAACATGAACACTGAAGCTTTCTTT
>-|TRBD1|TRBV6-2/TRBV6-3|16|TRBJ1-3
CASSQDRLSPGNTIYF
TGTGCCAGCAGCCAGGACAGGCTGAGCCCTGGAAACACCATATATTTT
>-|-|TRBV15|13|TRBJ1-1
CATSSYTGGEAFF
TGTGCCACCAGCAGCTATACCGGCGGTGAAGCTTTCTTT
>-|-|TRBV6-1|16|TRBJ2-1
CASSVSSFRSRNEQFF
TGTGCCAGCAGTGTTTCGTCTTTTCGTAGCCGCAATGAGCAGTTCTTC
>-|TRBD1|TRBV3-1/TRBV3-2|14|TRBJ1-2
CASSQYDRVYGYTF
TGTGCCAGCAGCCAATACGACAGGGTCTATGGCTACACCTTC
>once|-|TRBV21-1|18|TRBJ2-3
CASSCDPGQIKGEDTQYF
TGTGCCAGCAGCTGCGACCCGGGACAGATCAAAGGAGAAGATACGCAGTATTTT
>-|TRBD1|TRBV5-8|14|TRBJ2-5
CASSTWTGEETQYF
TGTGCCAGCAGCACCTGGACAGGGGAGGAGACCCAGTACTTC
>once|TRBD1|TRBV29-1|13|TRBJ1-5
CSVLDRGHQPQHF
TGCAGCGTTCTGGACAGGGGGCATCAGCCCCAGCATTTT
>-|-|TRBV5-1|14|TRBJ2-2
CASSLSGVAGELFF
TGCGCCAGCAGCTTGTCGGGGGTCGCCGGGGAGCTGTTTTTT
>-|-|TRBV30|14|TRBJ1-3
CAWSEGGAGNTIYF
TGTGCCTGGAGTGAGGGAGGTGCTGGAAACACCATATATTTT
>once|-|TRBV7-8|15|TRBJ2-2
CASSLGPRATGELFF
TGTGCCAGCAGCTTAGGTCCGCGGGCCACGGGGGAGCTGTTTTTT
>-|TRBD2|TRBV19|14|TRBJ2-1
CASSTSGGHNEQFF
TGTGCCAGTAGTACTAGCGGGGGACACAATGAGCAGTTCTTC
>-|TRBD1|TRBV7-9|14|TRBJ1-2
CASSYGQGAYGYTF
TGTGCCAGCAGTTACGGACAGGGGGCGTATGGCTACACCTTC
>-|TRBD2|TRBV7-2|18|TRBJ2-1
CASSLAGTSGRAYNEQFF
TGTGCCAGCAGCTTAGCCGGGACTAGCGGGAGGGCCTACAATGAGCAGTTCTTC
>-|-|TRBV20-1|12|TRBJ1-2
CSASTENYGYTF
TGCAGTGCTAGTACAGAAAACTATGGCTACACCTTC
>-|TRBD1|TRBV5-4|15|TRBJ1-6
CASSPKTGDSSPLHF
TGTGCCAGCAGCCCTAAGACAGGGGATAGCTCACCCCTCCACTTT
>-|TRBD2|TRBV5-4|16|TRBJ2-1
CASSKLAGGSDDEQFF
TGTGCCAGCAGCAAACTAGCGGGAGGGAGCGATGATGAGCAGTTCTTC
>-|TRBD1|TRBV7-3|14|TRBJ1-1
CASSQQGGNTEAFF
TGTGCCAGCAGCCAACAGGGGGGGAACACTGAAGCTTTCTTT
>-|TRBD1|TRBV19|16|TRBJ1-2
CASITAPGTGHYGYTF
TGTGCCAGTATCACAGCACCCGGGACAGGGCACTATGGCTACACCTTC
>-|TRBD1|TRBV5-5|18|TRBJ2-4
CASSLERGQKIAKNIQYF
TGTGCCAGCAGCTTGGAAAGGGGACAGAAAATAGCCAAAAACATTCAGTACTTC
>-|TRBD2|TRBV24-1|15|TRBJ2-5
CATSDPGGVQETQYF
TGTGCCACCAGTGACCCCGGGGGGGTACAAGAGACCCAGTACTTC
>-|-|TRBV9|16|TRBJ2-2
CASSPLSDTNTGELFF
TGTGCCAGCAGCCCCCTCTCCGACACCAACACCGGGGAGCTGTTTTTT
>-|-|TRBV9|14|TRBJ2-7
CASSVGQGGYEQYF
TGTGCCAGCAGCGTAGGCCAGGGTGGTTACGAGCAGTACTTC
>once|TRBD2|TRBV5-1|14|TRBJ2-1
CASSLESSGTLQFF
TGCGCCAGCAGCTTGGAGTCTAGCGGTACTTTGCAGTTCTTC
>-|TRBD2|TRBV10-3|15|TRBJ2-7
CAISYSGSDAYEQYF
TGTGCCATCAGCTATAGCGGGAGCGATGCCTACGAGCAGTACTTC
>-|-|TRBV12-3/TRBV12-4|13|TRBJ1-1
CASRIQENTEAFF
TGTGCCAGCAGAATACAGGAGAACACTGAAGCTTTCTTT
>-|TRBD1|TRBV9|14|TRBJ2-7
CASSAQGESYEQYF
TGTGCCAGCAGCGCACAGGGGGAGTCCTACGAGCAGTACTTC
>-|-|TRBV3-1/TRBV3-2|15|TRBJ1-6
CASSDGSSYNSPLHF
TGTGCCAGCAGCGACGGGAGCTCCTATAATTCACCCCTCCACTTT
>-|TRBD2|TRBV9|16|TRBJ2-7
CASSVEGGRPTYEQYF
TGTGCCAGCAGCGTAGAAGGCGGGAGGCCTACCTACGAGCAGTACTTC
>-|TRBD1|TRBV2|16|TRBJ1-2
CASSEGTGLSNYGYTF
TGTGCCAGCAGTGAAGGGACAGGGCTATCTAACTATGGCTACACCTTC
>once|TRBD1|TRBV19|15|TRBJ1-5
CASSIAPDRFQPQHF
TGTGCCAGTAGTATAGCCCCGGACAGGTTTCAGCCCCAGCATTTT